This TCR beta chain was identified during a study of breast tumors, draining lymph nodes, adjacent tissues. Study-wide results and caveats: Tumor and nontumor repertoires were significantly more similar in luminal-like than in basal-like breast cancer. Data only fit, rather than demonstrated, lymph node origin of most tumor T cells. Tumor TCR diversity was below lymph nodes but above nontumor tissue. Data fit most tumor T cells coming from lymph node, expanding in tumor.

TCRdb re-analysed the multiplex PCR reads in MiXCR, keeping a single row per CDR3 protein. The sample lists roughly 130,000 distinct CDR3 sequences, roughly 21% occurring once. This clonotype was seen many times. The antigen remains undetermined. Per the germline V gene, CDR1 is MGHRA and CDR2 is YSYEKL. V was clipped by 6 bases and J by 5 bases, with 13 bases between them. The length of the CDR3 is 14 residues. Samples came from axillary lymph nodes draining the breast cancer. The source material was axillary lymph node tissue. The V gene is TRBV4-1, the J gene TRBJ1-4; a possible D gene is TRBD1 (5 bases). The sequence came from a female donor with breast cancer. Some clones in this sample may be carry-over from other donors' samples. CDR3 in DNA: TGCGCCAGCAGTTCAAACAGGCTAAATGAAAAACTGTTTTTT. Its translation: CASSSNRLNEKLFF.